This T cell receptor (beta chain) was captured by sequencing in a study of cytomegalovirus exposure and HLA in healthy donors. Researchers ran the PCR with 60 Vbeta and 13 Jbeta primers. Profiling relied on immunoSEQ multiplex PCR, and the TCRdb table lists in-frame clones only, not all of them. The sample yields about 180,000 clones, more than 65% seen once. This clone was detected a few times. V shed 3 bases and J 3 bases; nucleotides not matched to a gene: 4. CDR1 and CDR2 from the germline V gene are PRHDT and FYEKMQ (reference sequence). The CDR3 spans 15 residues. This receptor was obtained from a man aged 25 to 45 in good health and CMV-seronegative. Material: PBMCs. The V call is TRBV13, the J call TRBJ1-4, with TRBD1 matching 7 bases. In DNA, the CDR3 is TGTGCCAGCAGCTTTGCCGACAGGGCTAATGAAAAACTGTTTTTT. Protein: CASSFADRANEKLFF.